Following are 2 T cell receptor beta chains from one sample sequenced in a study of cytomegalovirus exposure and HLA in healthy donors (dated by TCRdb to about 2017). Library preparation employed the immunoSEQ multiplex PCR assay. The multiplex PCR relied on a mix of 60 forward primers for TCR Vbeta segments and 13 reverse primers for TCR Jbeta segments. TCRdb took over this immuneACCESS table, retaining in-frame rearrangements with V and J assigned. Such tables are incomplete; in checked studies, under half of the missing clones stem from an unresolved V gene, and the remainder is unexplained. The sample table holds about 160,000 clones, of which 85% were seen once. The ten largest clones take up 1% of the sample. Sequencing was done on a sample of PBMCs. These receptors were collected from a boy aged 2 to 9 in good health and CMV-seronegative.

The CDR3 nucleotides read TGCGCCAGCAGCTTGGTCCTAGCGGGGGGCGACAATGAGCAGTTCTTC. This sequence encodes CASSLVLAGGDNEQFF. This chain connects TRBV5-1 to TRBJ2-1, with 11 bases that match TRBD2. V lost 0 bases to trimming and J lost 5 bases; unmatched junction nucleotides: 4. Germline-derived CDR1 and CDR2 are SGHRS and YFSETQ. The CDR3 is made up of 16 amino acids.

The CDR3 DNA sequence: TGTGCCAGCAGCCCGGTATTTCGTAGCAATCAGCCCCAGCATTTT. As protein: CASSPVFRSNQPQHF. This chain uses TRBV28 with TRBJ1-5; no clear D gene. Germline lookup yields CDR1 MDHEN and CDR2 SYDVKM. The CDR3 totals 15 residues. Trimming left V 6 bases short and J 0 bases short, with 12 bases between.